A selection of T cell receptor beta chains follows, all from one sample in a study of beta chain features in type 1 diabetes. Profiled with immunoSEQ multiplex PCR; TCRdb holds only in-frame clones, not every one. Found here are 900,000 or so clones, 15% to 20% of them singletons; the top ten hold around 0.02%. The sequencing sample was made of naive CD4+ T cells from blood. The receptor source for this set is a woman aged 18-29 years in good health. Both conserved end residues are part of each CDR3. D genes are given only for firm matches. Clone size is stated in some rows and not others, as once, few, many or a class when expanded.

CASNTGVSETQYF,TGTGCCAGCAATACAGGGGTGTCGGAGACCCAGTACTTC,few,TRBD1,TRBV18,TRBJ2-5
CAISERPRGDSTEAFF,TGTGCCATCAGTGAGCGACCTAGAGGGGACTCCACTGAAGCTTTCTTT,few,NA,TRBV10-3,TRBJ1-1
CASSRGQGAYGYTF,TGTGCCAGCAGCAGGGGCCAGGGGGCCTATGGCTACACCTTC,NA,TRBD1,TRBV7-2,TRBJ1-2
CASSFGSGSSTDTQYF,TGCGCCAGCAGCTTTGGTAGCGGGAGTTCTACAGATACGCAGTATTTT,NA,TRBD2,TRBV5-1,TRBJ2-3
CATSLLGVSYEQYF,TGTGCCACCAGTTTGCTGGGGGTCTCCTACGAGCAGTACTTC,NA,NA,TRBV28,TRBJ2-7
CASSSSSTDTQYF,TGTGCCAGCAGCTCCTCTAGCACAGATACGCAGTATTTT,few,NA,TRBV7-3,TRBJ2-3
CAISAVRGTATYGYTF,TGTGCCATCAGCGCCGTGAGAGGGACAGCCACCTATGGCTACACCTTC,few,TRBD1,TRBV10-3,TRBJ1-2
CASSLLTRGHPLEQFF,TGTGCCAGCAGCTTACTCACTAGAGGTCATCCATTGGAGCAGTTCTTC,NA,NA,TRBV7-6,TRBJ2-1
CASSLASVGFSYEQYF,TGTGCCAGCAGCTTAGCGAGTGTAGGGTTCTCCTACGAGCAGTACTTC,few,NA,TRBV7-2,TRBJ2-7
CASSLADRQNTEAFF,TGTGCCAGCAGCTTAGCCGATCGACAGAACACTGAAGCTTTCTTT,few,NA,TRBV7-9,TRBJ1-1
CASSFWEDIQYF,TGTGCCAGCAGTTTTTGGGAAGACATTCAGTACTTC,NA,NA,TRBV6-6,TRBJ2-4
CASSPGTGELFF,TGTGCCAGCAGCCCCGGCACCGGGGAGCTGTTTTTT,few,NA,TRBV7-3,TRBJ2-2